Following are 23 T cell receptor beta chains from one sample sequenced in a study of blood T cell repertoires in COVID-19. TCRdb's copy holds only in-frame clones and misses some; the assay was immunoSEQ multiplex PCR. Of 130,000 to 150,000 clones listed, around three quarters are singletons. Source material: peripheral blood. These receptor sequences come from a man aged 55 to 70 with acute or convalescent COVID-19.

V gene TRBV5-4 combines with J gene TRBJ1-3, with 9 bases lining up with TRBD1. CDR1 is SGHNT and CDR2 is YYREEE in the germline V gene (reference sequence). The CDR3 runs 15 residues. With 0 bases clipped from V and 9 bases from J, the junction kept 7 bases outside the gene matches. The DNA of the CDR3 is TGTGCCAGCAGCTTGGCCGGACAGGGGTATGGCACCATATATTTT. It is translated as CASSLAGQGYGTIYF.

The chain links TRBV11-1 to TRBJ2-2; a possible D gene is TRBD2 (5 bases). The CDR3 extends over 14 amino acids. Germline V gives CDR1 SGHAT, CDR2 FQDESV (reference sequence). The V and J ends lost 4 bases and 5 bases respectively, with 11 bases between them. This CDR3 is CASSSFGVTGELFF. The CDR3 nucleotides are TGTGCCAGCAGCTCTTTCGGGGTTACCGGGGAGCTGTTTTTT. The variable domain in full, with the rest retrieved from reference TRBV11-1 and TRBJ2-2, is EAEVAQSPRYKITEKSQAVAFWCDPISGHATLYWYRQILGQGPELLVQFQDESVVDDSQLPKDRFSAERLKGVDSTLKIQPAELGDSAMYLCASSSFGVTGELFFGEGSRLTVL.

The chain employs TRBV28 and TRBJ2-2, with D possibly matching TRBD2 (6 bases). There are 16 residues in the CDR3. Between the trimmed V and J ends, which lost 5 bases and 4 bases, there was a span of 17 bases. The germline V gene encodes CDR1 MDHEN and CDR2 SYDVKM. The CDR3 DNA follows: TGTGCCAGCAGTCCCCCGTCGGGAGTTTCCACCGGGGAGCTGTTTTTT. Amino acids: CASSPPSGVSTGELFF.

The chain is built from TRBV7-8 and TRBJ2-7, with D perhaps matching TRBD2 (6 bases). The CDR3 has 15 residues. The germline gives CDR1 SGHVS, CDR2 FQNEAQ. Trimming left V 6 bases short and J 2 bases short, with 17 bases between. CDR3 DNA sequence: TGTGCCAGCAGTGCGAGATATAGCGGCGCCTACGAGCAGTACTTC. Its protein product is CASSARYSGAYEQYF.

The chain employs TRBV19 and TRBJ2-1; 10 positions match TRBD2. This CDR3 has 14 amino acids. Germline trimming cut 5 bases from V and 8 bases from J; bases unmatched to any gene: 6. Germline V CDR1 and CDR2: LNHDA, SQIVND (reference sequence). CDR3 coding DNA: TGTGCCAGTAGTGAAGCGGGAGGGCTCCATGAGCAGTTCTTC. Amino acids: CASSEAGGLHEQFF.

Only a few counts were recorded for this clone. The chain is built from TRBV7-6 and TRBJ2-1, with 7 positions matching TRBD1. The CDR3 length is 15 residues. V trimming: 2 bases; J trimming: 6 bases; junction bases outside the gene matches: 7. Germline CDR1 reads SGHVS; CDR2 reads FNYEAQ. The CDR3 DNA reads TGTGCCAGCAGCTTAAACAGGGGTTCAGGCAATGAGCAGTTCTTC. This encodes CASSLNRGSGNEQFF.

The chain links TRBV6-5 to TRBJ2-7; 9 positions match TRBD2. The CDR3 extends over 13 amino acids. After removal of 10 bases from V and 1 base from J, the junction contained 5 bases not matched to a gene. Germline CDR1 and CDR2: MNHEY and SVGAGI. The CDR3 loop is CATRTSVSYEQYF. The CDR3 region has the DNA TGTGCCACCCGGACTAGCGTTTCCTACGAGCAGTACTTC.

This clone was counted at least ten times. This rearrangement joins TRBV11-2 to TRBJ2-7; 11 bases fit TRBD2. V lost 2 bases, J lost 5 bases, and 5 bases stayed unmatched. This CDR3 comprises 15 residues. Germline assignment: CDR1 SGHAT and CDR2 FQNNGV. The CDR3 loop reads CASSLTSGSRNEQYF. As DNA, the CDR3 is TGTGCCAGCAGCTTAACTAGCGGGAGTAGGAACGAGCAGTACTTC.

Here the CDR3 DNA reads TGTGCCACCAGTGATCAGGGACAGGGTGGCGGCTACACCTTC. This sequence encodes CATSDQGQGGGYTF. The chain employs TRBV24-1 and TRBJ1-2, with TRBD1 matching 9 bases. J was trimmed by 8 bases and V by 3 bases; bases with no gene match: 6. This CDR3 is 14 amino acids long. Germline V gene sequence: CDR1 KGHDR, CDR2 SFDVKD.

The V gene is TRBV18, the J gene TRBJ2-7, with 12 bases lining up with TRBD1. The CDR3 sequence is 15 residues long. The germline V gene has CDR1 KGHSH and CDR2 LQKENI. The trim removed 4 bases at V and 4 bases at J, leaving 5 bases unmatched. CDR3: CASSLGQGAVYEQYF. The DNA of the CDR3 is TGTGCCAGCTCACTGGGACAGGGGGCGGTATACGAGCAGTACTTC.

The chain recombines TRBV3-1 (or the pseudogene TRBV3-2) with TRBJ1-1; D not certain. From germline, CDR1 is LGHDT and CDR2 YNNKEL (reference sequence). V was cut by 0 bases and J by 4 bases, with 9 bases left in between. The length of the CDR3 is 14 residues. The DNA for the CDR3 is TGTGCCAGCAGCCAAGATACCTGGGCCACTGAAGCTTTCTTT. Encoded protein: CASSQDTWATEAFF.

The chain recombines TRBV6-5 with TRBJ2-4; 9 positions agree with TRBD1. The CDR3 spans 15 residues. CDR1 is MNHEY and CDR2 is SVGAGI in the germline V gene. The ends lost 9 bases at V and 6 bases at J; junction bases unmatched: 12. CDR3 sequence reads: CASNPGQGSVNIQYF. The CDR3 bases are TGTGCCAGTAACCCGGGACAGGGAAGCGTAAACATTCAGTACTTC.

This clone was counted a single time. The rearrangement joins TRBV5-8 to TRBJ2-7, with a possible D match to TRBD2 (6 bases). V was shortened by 4 bases and J by 7 bases, with 12 bases between the two germline ends. The CDR3 is made up of 12 amino acids. The germline CDR1 and CDR2 sequences are SGHTS and YDEGEE. The CDR3 coding sequence is TGTGCCAGCAGCAAACTAGCAAGGGAGCAGTACTTC. Amino acid sequence: CASSKLAREQYF. Full variable domain (outside the CDR3, taken from reference TRBV5-8 and TRBJ2-7): EAGVTQSPTHLIKTRGQQATLRCSPISGHTSVYWYQQALGLGLQFLLWYDEGEERNRGNFPPRFSGRQFPNYSSELNVNALELEDSALYLCASSKLAREQYFGPGTRLTVT.

The sample holds one count of this clone. This chain joins TRBV5-5 and TRBJ2-7; 7 bases line up with TRBD1. This CDR3 is built from 16 residues. From germline, CDR1 is SGHKS and CDR2 YYEKEE (reference sequence). With 1 base clipped from V and 0 bases from J, the junction kept 7 bases outside the gene matches. The CDR3: CASSLIPDRPSYEQYF. In DNA form, the CDR3 reads TGTGCCAGCAGCTTGATCCCGGACAGGCCCTCCTACGAGCAGTACTTC. The variable domain in full, completed from reference TRBV5-5 and TRBJ2-7, reads DAGVTQSPTHLIKTRGQQVTLRCSPISGHKSVSWYQQVLGQGPQFIFQYYEKEERGRGNFPDRFSARQFPNYSSELNVNALLLGDSALYLCASSLIPDRPSYEQYFGPGTRLTVT.

V is TRBV25-1 and J is TRBJ2-7; the match to TRBD1 covers 10 bases. Germline V lookup: CDR1 MGHDK, CDR2 SYGVNS. The length of the CDR3 is 13 residues. V lost 5 bases, J lost 6 bases, and 4 bases stayed unmatched. In DNA, the CDR3 is TGTGCCAGCAGTTTGACAGGGGGCGGCGAGCAGTACTTC. Translating it yields CASSLTGGGEQYF.

This clone was observed once. The chain is built from TRBV3-1 (or the pseudogene TRBV3-2) and TRBJ2-5; 11 bases align to TRBD1. Per the germline V gene, CDR1 is LGHDT and CDR2 is YNNKEL (reference sequence). The CDR3 consists of 14 residues. The trim removed 4 bases at V and 5 bases at J, leaving 3 bases unmatched. CDR3 residues: CASSRDRGWETQYF. As DNA, the CDR3 is TGTGCCAGCAGCCGGGACAGGGGGTGGGAGACCCAGTACTTC.

The chain is built from TRBV19 and TRBJ2-1; 7 bases fit TRBD1. Per germline, CDR1 LNHDA and CDR2 SQIVND (reference sequence). The V gene end was trimmed by 6 bases and the J gene end by 4 bases; junction bases not matched to a gene: 12. The CDR3 loop spans 16 amino acids. CDR3: CASSPGTAPTYNEQFF. The CDR3 DNA follows: TGTGCCAGTAGCCCTGGGACAGCACCCACTTACAATGAGCAGTTCTTC.

As to this clone: This CDR3 is also generated by other DNA sequences in the sample. This chain links TRBV7-9 with TRBJ1-6; TRBD1 agrees at 8 bases. The V gene's germline CDR1 is SEHNR and CDR2 FQNEAQ (reference sequence). Germline trimming cut 4 bases from V and 7 bases from J; bases unmatched to any gene: 3. The CDR3 is made up of 14 amino acids. The CDR3 reads CASSSRQGNSPLHF. In DNA, the CDR3 is TGTGCCAGCAGCTCTAGACAGGGGAATTCACCCCTCCACTTT. The variable domain in full, completed from reference TRBV7-9 and TRBJ1-6, reads DTGVSQNPRHKITKRGQNVTFRCDPISEHNRLYWYRQTLGQGPEFLTYFQNEAQLEKSRLLSDRFSAERPKGSFSTLEIQRTEQGDSAMYLCASSSRQGNSPLHFGNGTRLTVT.

At least ten counts were recorded for this clone. This chain joins TRBV4-1 and TRBJ2-1, with 13 bases matching TRBD2. This CDR3 contains 17 residues. Germline trimming cut 0 bases from V and 7 bases from J; bases unmatched to any gene: 6. Germline V gives CDR1 MGHRA, CDR2 YSYEKL. The CDR3 sequence: CASSQDPGLAGVNEQFF. The DNA for the CDR3 is TGCGCCAGCAGCCAAGATCCCGGACTAGCGGGAGTGAATGAGCAGTTCTTC.

This clone was recorded once. The chain joins TRBV7-2 to TRBJ2-7, with 11 nucleotides matching TRBD2. In germline, CDR1 is SGHTA, CDR2 FQGNSA. The CDR3 length is 14 residues. The V and J ends lost 3 bases and 3 bases, in that order; junction bases with no gene match: 1. CDR3 coding DNA: TGTGCCAGCAGCTTCACTAGCGGGAGCTACGAGCAGTACTTC. It codes for CASSFTSGSYEQYF. The full variable domain, completed using reference TRBV7-2 and TRBJ2-7, is GAGVSQSPSNKVTEKGKDVELRCDPISGHTALYWYRQSLGQGLEFLIYFQGNSAPDKSGLPSDRFSAERTGGSVSTLTIQRTQQEDSAVYLCASSFTSGSYEQYFGPGTRLTVT.

V is TRBV24-1 and J is TRBJ2-3, with a tentative D call TRBD2 (5 bases). V was cut by 0 bases and J by 1 base, with 7 bases left in between. The CDR3 sequence is 15 residues long. Germline CDR1 and CDR2: KGHDR and SFDVKD. CDR3 nucleotide sequence: TGTGCCACCAGTGATTTGTTGGGAGGCACAGATACGCAGTATTTT. As protein: CATSDLLGGTDTQYF.

The chain links TRBV28 to TRBJ2-7, with D perhaps TRBD1 (5 bases). The V gene lost 7 bases and the J gene lost 5 bases, with 12 bases spanning the gap. CDR3 length: 12 residues. CDR1 is MDHEN and CDR2 is SYDVKM in the germline V gene. Here the CDR3 DNA reads TGTGCCAGCACCACTCAGGGCCACGAGCAGTACTTC. This translates into CASTTQGHEQYF.

This clone was detected only a few times. The rearrangement uses TRBV7-9 and TRBJ2-7; TRBD1 is a possible D gene (6 bases). Per germline, CDR1 SEHNR and CDR2 FQNEAQ (reference sequence). Trimming shortened V by 5 bases and J by 0 bases, and 14 bases separated the two germline ends. This CDR3 spans 15 amino acids. CDR3 in amino acids: CASSPRQVVSYEQYF. The CDR3 nucleotides are TGTGCCAGCAGCCCGCGACAGGTCGTCTCCTACGAGCAGTACTTC.